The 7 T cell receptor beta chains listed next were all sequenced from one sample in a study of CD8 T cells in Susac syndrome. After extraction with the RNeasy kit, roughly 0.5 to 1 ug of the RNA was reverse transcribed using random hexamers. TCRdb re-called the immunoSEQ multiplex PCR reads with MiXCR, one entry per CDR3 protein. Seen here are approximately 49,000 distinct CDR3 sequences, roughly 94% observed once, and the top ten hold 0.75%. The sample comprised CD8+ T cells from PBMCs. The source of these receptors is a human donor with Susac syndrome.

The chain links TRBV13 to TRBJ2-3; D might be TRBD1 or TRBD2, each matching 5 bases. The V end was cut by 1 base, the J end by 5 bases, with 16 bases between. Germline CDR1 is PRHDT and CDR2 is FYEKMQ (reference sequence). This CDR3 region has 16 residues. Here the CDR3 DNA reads TGTGCCAGCAGCTTAGCCTCCGGGACCACACGAGATACGCAGTATTTT. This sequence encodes CASSLASGTTRDTQYF.

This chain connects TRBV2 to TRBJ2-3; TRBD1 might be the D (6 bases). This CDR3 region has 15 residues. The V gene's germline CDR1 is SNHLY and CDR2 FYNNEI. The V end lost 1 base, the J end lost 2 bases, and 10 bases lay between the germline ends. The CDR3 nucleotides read TGTGCCAGCAGTGAAGGGACAGCAACCACAGATACGCAGTATTTT. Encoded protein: CASSEGTATTDTQYF.

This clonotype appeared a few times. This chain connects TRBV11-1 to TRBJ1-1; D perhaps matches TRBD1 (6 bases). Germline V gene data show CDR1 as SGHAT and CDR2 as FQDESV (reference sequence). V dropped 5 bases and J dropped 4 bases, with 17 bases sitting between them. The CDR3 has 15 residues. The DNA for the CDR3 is TGTGCCAGCAGCCTTAGGACAGTTTACCTCACTGAAGCTTTCTTT. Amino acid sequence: CASSLRTVYLTEAFF.

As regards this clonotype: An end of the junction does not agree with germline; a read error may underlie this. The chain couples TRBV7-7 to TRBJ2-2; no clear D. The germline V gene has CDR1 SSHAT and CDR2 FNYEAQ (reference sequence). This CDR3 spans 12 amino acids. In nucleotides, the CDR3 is TGTGCTAGCAGATCCTGGGACGGGGAGCTGTTTTTT. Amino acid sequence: CASRSWDGELFF.

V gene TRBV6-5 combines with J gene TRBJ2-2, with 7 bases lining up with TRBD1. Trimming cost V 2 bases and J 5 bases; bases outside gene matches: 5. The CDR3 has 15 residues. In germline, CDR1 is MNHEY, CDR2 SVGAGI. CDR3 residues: CASSYDGTATGELFF. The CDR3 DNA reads TGTGCCAGCAGTTACGACGGGACAGCTACCGGGGAGCTGTTTTTT.

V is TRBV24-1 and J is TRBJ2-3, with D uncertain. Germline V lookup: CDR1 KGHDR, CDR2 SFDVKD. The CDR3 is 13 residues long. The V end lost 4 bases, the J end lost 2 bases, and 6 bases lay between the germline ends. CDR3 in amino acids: CATSEDYTDTQYF. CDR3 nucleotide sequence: TGTGCCACCAGTGAGGATTACACAGATACGCAGTATTTT.

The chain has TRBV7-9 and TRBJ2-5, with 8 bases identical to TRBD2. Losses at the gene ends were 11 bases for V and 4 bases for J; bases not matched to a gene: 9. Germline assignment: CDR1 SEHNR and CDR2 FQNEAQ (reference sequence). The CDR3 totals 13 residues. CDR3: CACTGGPGETQYF. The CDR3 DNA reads TGTGCCTGTACGGGGGGGCCGGGAGAGACCCAGTACTTC.